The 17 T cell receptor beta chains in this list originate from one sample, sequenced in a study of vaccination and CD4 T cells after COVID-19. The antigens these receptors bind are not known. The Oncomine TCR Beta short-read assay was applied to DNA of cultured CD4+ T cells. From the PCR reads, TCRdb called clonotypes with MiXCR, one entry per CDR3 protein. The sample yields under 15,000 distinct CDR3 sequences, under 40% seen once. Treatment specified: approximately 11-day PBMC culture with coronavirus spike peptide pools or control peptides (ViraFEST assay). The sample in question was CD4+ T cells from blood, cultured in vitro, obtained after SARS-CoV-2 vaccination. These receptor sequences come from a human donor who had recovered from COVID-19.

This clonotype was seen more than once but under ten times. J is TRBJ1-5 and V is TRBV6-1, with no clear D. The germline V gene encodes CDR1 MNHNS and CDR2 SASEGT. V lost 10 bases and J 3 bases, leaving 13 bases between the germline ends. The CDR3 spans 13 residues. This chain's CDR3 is CAIKDGSNQPQHF. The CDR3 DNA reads TGTGCCATCAAGGACGGTTCCAATCAGCCCCAGCATTTT.

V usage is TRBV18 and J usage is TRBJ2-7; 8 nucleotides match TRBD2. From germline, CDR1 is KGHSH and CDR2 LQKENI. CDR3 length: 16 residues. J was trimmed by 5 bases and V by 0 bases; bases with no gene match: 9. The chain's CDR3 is CASSPPFGSGNNEQYF. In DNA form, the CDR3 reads TGTGCCAGCTCACCACCGTTTGGTAGCGGGAACAACGAGCAGTACTTC.

Written as DNA, the CDR3 is TGTGCCAGCAGAACCCCGGGCCAGAACACTGAAGCTTTCTTT. Residues: CASRTPGQNTEAFF. This sequence joins TRBV28 and TRBJ1-1; no clear D. Germline assignment: CDR1 MDHEN and CDR2 SYDVKM. Trimming cost V 6 bases and J 1 base, with 12 bases left between them. CDR3 length: 14 residues.

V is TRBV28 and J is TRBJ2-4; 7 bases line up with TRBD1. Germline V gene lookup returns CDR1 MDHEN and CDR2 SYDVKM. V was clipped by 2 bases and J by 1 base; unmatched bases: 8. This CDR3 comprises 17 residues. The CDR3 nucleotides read TGTGCCAGCAGTTTAGTTAAGGGGGCGCGGGCCAAAAACATTCAGTACTTC. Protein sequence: CASSLVKGARAKNIQYF. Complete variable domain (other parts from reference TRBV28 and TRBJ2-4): DVKVTQSSRYLVKRTGEKVFLECVQDMDHENMFWYRQDPGLGLRLIYFSYDVKMKEKGDIPEGYSVSREKKERFSLILESASTNQTSMYLCASSLVKGARAKNIQYFGAGTRLSVL.

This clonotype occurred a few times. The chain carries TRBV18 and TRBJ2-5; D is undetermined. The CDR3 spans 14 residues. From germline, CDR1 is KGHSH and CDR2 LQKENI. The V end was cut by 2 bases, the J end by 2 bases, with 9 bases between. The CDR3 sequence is CASSPSPQQETQYF. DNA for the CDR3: TGTGCCAGCTCACCATCCCCTCAACAAGAGACCCAGTACTTC.

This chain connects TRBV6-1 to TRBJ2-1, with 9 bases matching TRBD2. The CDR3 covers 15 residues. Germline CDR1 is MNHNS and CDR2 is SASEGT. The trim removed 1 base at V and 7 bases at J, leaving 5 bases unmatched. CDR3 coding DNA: TGTGCCAGCAGTGAAGGGATAGCGGGAGTAAATGAGCAGTTCTTC. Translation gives CASSEGIAGVNEQFF.

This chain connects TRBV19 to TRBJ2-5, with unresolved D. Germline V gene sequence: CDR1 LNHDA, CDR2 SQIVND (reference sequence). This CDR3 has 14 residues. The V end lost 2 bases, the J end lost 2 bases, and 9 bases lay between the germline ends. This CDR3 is CASSISPRQETQYF. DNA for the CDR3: TGTGCCAGTAGTATATCCCCACGACAAGAGACCCAGTACTTC.

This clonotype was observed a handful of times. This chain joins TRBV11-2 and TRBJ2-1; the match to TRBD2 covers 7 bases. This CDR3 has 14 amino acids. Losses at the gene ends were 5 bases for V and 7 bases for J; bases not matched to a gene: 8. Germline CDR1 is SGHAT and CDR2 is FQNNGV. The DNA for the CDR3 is TGTGCCAGCAGCCGCCTAGCGGCGGGTAATGAGCAGTTCTTC. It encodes CASSRLAAGNEQFF.

CDR3 loop: CSARLPAAAETQYF. For the CDR3, the DNA is TGCAGTGCTAGGCTTCCGGCCGCAGCAGAGACCCAGTACTTC. The V and J genes are TRBV20-1 and TRBJ2-5; no clear D gene. V was clipped by 3 bases and J by 4 bases, with 15 bases between them. The CDR3 loop spans 14 amino acids. Germline CDR1 reads DFQATT; CDR2 reads SNEGSKA (reference sequence).

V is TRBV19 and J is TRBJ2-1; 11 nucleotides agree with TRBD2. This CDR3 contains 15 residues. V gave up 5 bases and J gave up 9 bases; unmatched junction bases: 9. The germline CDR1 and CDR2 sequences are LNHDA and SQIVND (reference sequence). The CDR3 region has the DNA TGTGCCAGTAGTGAGACTAGCGGGATATCGGGTGAGCAGTTCTTC. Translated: CASSETSGISGEQFF.

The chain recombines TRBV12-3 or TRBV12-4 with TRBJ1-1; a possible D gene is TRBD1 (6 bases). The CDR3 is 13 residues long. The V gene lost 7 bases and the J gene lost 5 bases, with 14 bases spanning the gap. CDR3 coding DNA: TGTGCCAGCACCCCGGTGGGGGCGACTGAAGCTTTCTTT. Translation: CASTPVGATEAFF.

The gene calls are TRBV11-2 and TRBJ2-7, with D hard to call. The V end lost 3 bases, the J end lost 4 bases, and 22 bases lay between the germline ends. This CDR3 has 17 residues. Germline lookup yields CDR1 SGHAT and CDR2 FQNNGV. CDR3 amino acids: CASSFRDLSTIPYEQYF. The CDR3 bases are TGTGCCAGCAGCTTCCGCGACCTTTCCACTATCCCGTACGAGCAGTACTTC.

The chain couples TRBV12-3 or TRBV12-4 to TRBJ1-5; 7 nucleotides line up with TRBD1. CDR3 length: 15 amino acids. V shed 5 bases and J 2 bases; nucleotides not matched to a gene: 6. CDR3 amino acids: CASSEYTGGNQPQHF. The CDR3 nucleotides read TGTGCCAGCAGTGAATACACAGGGGGCAATCAGCCCCAGCATTTT.

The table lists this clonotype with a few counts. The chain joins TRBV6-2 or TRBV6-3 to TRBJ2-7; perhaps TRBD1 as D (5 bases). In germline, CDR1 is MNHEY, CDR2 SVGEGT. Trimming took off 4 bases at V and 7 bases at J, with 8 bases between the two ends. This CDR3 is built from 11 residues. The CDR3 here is CASSSGMEQYF. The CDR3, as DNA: TGTGCCAGCAGTTCAGGGATGGAGCAGTACTTC.

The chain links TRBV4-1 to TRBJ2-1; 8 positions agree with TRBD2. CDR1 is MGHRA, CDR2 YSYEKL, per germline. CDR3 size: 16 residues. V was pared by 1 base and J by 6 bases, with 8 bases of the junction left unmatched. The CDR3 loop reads CASSQVGLAGSNEQFF. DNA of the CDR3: TGCGCCAGCAGCCAAGTCGGCCTAGCGGGTTCCAATGAGCAGTTCTTC.

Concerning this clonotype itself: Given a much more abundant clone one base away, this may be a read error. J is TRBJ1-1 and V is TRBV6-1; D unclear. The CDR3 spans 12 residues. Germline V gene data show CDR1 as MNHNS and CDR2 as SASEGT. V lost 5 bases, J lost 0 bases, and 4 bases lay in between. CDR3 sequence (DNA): TGTGCCAGCAGTACACTGAACACTGAAGCTTTCTTT. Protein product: CASSTLNTEAFF.

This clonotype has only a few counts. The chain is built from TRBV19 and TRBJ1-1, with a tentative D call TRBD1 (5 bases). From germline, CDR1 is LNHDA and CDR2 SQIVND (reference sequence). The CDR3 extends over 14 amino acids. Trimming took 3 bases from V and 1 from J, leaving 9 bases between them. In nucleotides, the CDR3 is TGTGCCAGTAGTATCCCAGGGAGGAACACTGAAGCTTTCTTT. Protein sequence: CASSIPGRNTEAFF.